This T cell receptor beta chain was obtained from a study of T cell repertoires in cytomegalovirus infection. Study as a whole: Shared public TCR beta signatures pointed to both CMV infection and a matching HLA type. Study-level results: HLA-C-restricted TCR beta clonotypes specific for CMV led the ex vivo response. Identification of carriers of CMV plus the relevant HLA was achieved through cumulative public TCR beta family frequency.

Points on this clonotype: Its antigen is unknown.

TCRdb ran MiXCR on the reads and lists one entry per CDR3 protein. This table holds approximately 100,000 distinct CDR3 sequences, 20% to 30% found once. V was shortened by 3 bases and J by 5 bases, with 16 bases between the two germline ends. This CDR3 has 15 residues. CDR1 and CDR2 (germline): MNHEY, SMNVEV (reference sequence). The receptor was derived from a human donor in good health (CMV status not recorded). Some clones in this sample may be carry-over from other donors' samples. The sequencing sample was made of CD8+ T cells from PBMCs. The chain uses TRBV27 and TRBJ1-1; no reliable D call. In DNA form, the CDR3 reads TGTGCCAGCAGTTTCTCCTACAGCGGGAGTACTGAAGCTTTCTTT. It translates to CASSFSYSGSTEAFF.